This T cell receptor (beta chain) derives from a study of cytomegalovirus exposure and HLA in healthy donors. The germline V and J ends were trimmed by 6 bases and 0 bases, with 17 bases remaining between them. Germline CDR1 MNHEY, CDR2 SMNVEV (reference sequence). This CDR3 has 17 residues. Researchers ran the PCR with 60 Vbeta and 13 Jbeta primers. The data were produced by immunoSEQ multiplex PCR, yet TCRdb's version contains in-frame clones alone and is incomplete. The sample has approximately 200,000 clones, roughly four fifths seen once. The chain is built from TRBV27 and TRBJ2-2; tentatively, D is TRBD1 (6 bases). The receptor's source is a woman younger than 45 in good health and CMV-seropositive. Material: PBMCs. CDR3 sequence reads: CASSYPDGQSNTGELFF. DNA of the CDR3: TGTGCCAGCAGCTACCCTGACGGACAGTCGAACACCGGGGAGCTGTTTTTT.